The 25 T cell receptor beta chains below come from one sample, sequenced in a study of response to subunit inactivated influenza vaccine. TCRdb re-called the RT-PCR reads with MiXCR, one entry per CDR3 protein. The sample lists about 300,000 distinct CDR3 sequences; 22% were seen once. Source: PBMCs from blood, taken approximately 22 months after vaccination. These receptors all stem from a man between 50 and 70 years old who received an inactivated influenza vaccine.

This clonotype was detected many times. This chain uses TRBV12-3 or TRBV12-4 with TRBJ2-1; the D gene could be TRBD1 or TRBD2 (5 bases each). The CDR3 has 15 residues. The germline V and J ends were trimmed by 4 bases and 5 bases, with 15 bases remaining between them. The CDR3 is CASSSRDLKNNEQFF. In nucleotides, the CDR3 is TGTGCCAGCAGTTCCCGGGACCTTAAAAACAATGAGCAGTTCTTC.

This chain joins TRBV14 and TRBJ2-7; D might be TRBD2 (5 bases). Trimming took off 1 base at V and 3 bases at J, with 10 bases between the two ends. This CDR3 region has 14 residues. Germline values: CDR1 SGHDN, CDR2 FVKESK. The CDR3 DNA follows: TGTGCCAGCAGCCAAGGAGGGATTAACTACGAGCAGTACTTC. This codes for CASSQGGINYEQYF. Looking up the rest from reference TRBV14 and TRBJ2-7 gives the full variable domain: EAGVTQFPSHSVIEKGQTVTLRCDPISGHDNLYWYRRVMGKEIKFLLHFVKESKQDESGMPNNRFLAERTGGTYSTLKVQPAELEDSGVYFCASSQGGINYEQYFGPGTRLTVT.

Concerning this clonotype: Without the conserved terminal phenylalanine or tryptophan, this CDR3 likely stems from a read error. The chain employs TRBV18 and TRBJ2-7; tentatively, D is TRBD1 (5 bases). CDR1 KGHSH and CDR2 LQKENI come from the germline V gene. CDR3 length: 12 amino acids. Between the trimmed V and J ends, which lost 6 bases and 1 base, there was a span of 7 bases. For the CDR3, the DNA is TGTGCCAGCTCGACAGATTCCTACGAGCAGTACTTA. Its translation: CASSTDSYEQYL.

This CDR3 reads CASSIGRGGYEQYF. The CDR3 coding sequence is TGTGCCAGCAGTATCGGGAGAGGAGGCTACGAGCAGTACTTC. This chain connects TRBV27 to TRBJ2-7; D might be TRBD2 (6 bases). The CDR3 covers 14 residues. Trimming left V 5 bases short and J 3 bases short, with 14 bases between. Germline values: CDR1 MNHEY, CDR2 SMNVEV (reference sequence).

CDR3 sequence (DNA): TGCAGCGTCCTAAAGACAGGAACCCTTAACTATGGCTACACCTTC. Translated: CSVLKTGTLNYGYTF. V is TRBV29-1 and J is TRBJ1-2; D possibly corresponds to TRBD1 (6 bases). The germline V gene has CDR1 SQVTM and CDR2 ANQGSEA. Trimming removed 6 bases from V and 1 base from J, with 18 bases in between. This CDR3 has 15 amino acids.

In this sample, this clonotype turned up a few times. The chain's CDR3 is CSVEAAGRELFF. CDR3 bases: TGCAGCGTTGAAGCAGCGGGCAGGGAGCTGTTTTTT. This sequence joins TRBV29-1 and TRBJ2-2, with D possibly TRBD2 on 6 matching bases. The CDR3 loop spans 12 amino acids. Trimming removed 1 base at V and 9 bases at J, with 9 bases between. CDR1 and CDR2 (germline): SQVTM, ANQGSEA.

The J gene is TRBJ1-4, the V gene TRBV5-6; D not resolved. CDR1 is SGHDT and CDR2 is YYEEEE in the germline V gene. V dropped 4 bases and J dropped 4 bases, with 17 bases sitting between them. The CDR3 contains 16 residues. In DNA, the CDR3 is TGTGCCAGCAGCCTAGCCGACGGAACCCATAATGAAAAACTGTTTTTT. Its protein product is CASSLADGTHNEKLFF.

This clonotype occurred a few times. The chain carries TRBV4-3 and TRBJ2-5, with 13 nucleotides matching TRBD2. Trimming cost V 0 bases and J 3 bases; bases outside gene matches: 4. Germline V gene data show CDR1 as LGHNA and CDR2 as YSLEER. The CDR3 is 17 residues long. The CDR3 nucleotides read TGCGCCAGCAGCCAAGATTCGACTAGCGGGAGGAAAGAGACCCAGTACTTC. The encoded protein is CASSQDSTSGRKETQYF.

The chain carries TRBV20-1 and TRBJ2-1; 10 bases are a match to TRBD2. The germline V gene encodes CDR1 DFQATT and CDR2 SNEGSKA (reference sequence). The CDR3 length is 16 residues. Trimming removed 2 bases from V and 0 bases from J; junction bases left unmatched: 4. As DNA, the CDR3 is TGCAGTGCTAGACTAGCGGGAGCCAACTCCTACAATGAGCAGTTCTTC. It codes for CSARLAGANSYNEQFF.

The table lists this clonotype with a few counts. The chain recombines TRBV5-1 with TRBJ2-4; D perhaps matches TRBD2 (6 bases). CDR3 length equals 13 residues. Per the germline V gene, CDR1 is SGHRS and CDR2 is YFSETQ. The V and J ends lost 2 bases and 8 bases respectively, with 11 bases between them. The CDR3 sequence is CASSFGEVDIQYF. The DNA for the CDR3 is TGCGCCAGCAGCTTCGGGGAGGTGGACATTCAGTACTTC.

The gene calls are TRBV27 and TRBJ1-3; D not certain. The germline CDR1 and CDR2 sequences are MNHEY and SMNVEV (reference sequence). With 5 bases removed from V and 0 bases from J, the gap between germline ends came to 14 bases. The CDR3 length is 16 residues. The CDR3 protein is CASSPGPSYSGNTIYF. The CDR3 nucleotides are TGTGCCAGCAGTCCAGGTCCATCCTACTCTGGAAACACCATATATTTT.

In this sample, this clonotype turned up many times. J is TRBJ1-2 and V is TRBV12-3 or TRBV12-4; the D gene is possibly TRBD1 (6 bases). V lost 2 bases to trimming and J lost 4 bases, with 20 bases between them. The CDR3 spans 17 residues. CDR3 in DNA: TGTGCCAGCAGTTTAATCGCAGGGGATCCGCCTAGCTATGGCTACACCTTC. It codes for CASSLIAGDPPSYGYTF.

This clonotype was detected a few times. This chain uses TRBV12-3 or TRBV12-4 with TRBJ2-2; the D is unclear. The CDR3 loop spans 13 amino acids. V lost 3 bases and J 6 bases, leaving 8 bases between the germline ends. CDR3 in amino acids: CASSFKEAGELFF. The CDR3 DNA is TGTGCCAGCAGTTTTAAGGAAGCCGGGGAGCTGTTTTTT.

The chain recombines TRBV2 with TRBJ2-1, with unresolved D. Trimming shortened V by 6 bases and J by 14 bases, and 17 bases separated the two germline ends. CDR1 and CDR2 from the germline V gene are SNHLY and FYNNEI. The CDR3 has 12 residues. CDR3 region: CASSDGNLRKFF. The CDR3 DNA is TGTGCCAGCAGCGACGGTAATCTAAGGAAGTTCTTC.

This clonotype turned up a few times. The genes are TRBV7-9 and TRBJ1-1; 7 bases agree with TRBD1. The CDR3 spans 15 residues. CDR1 and CDR2 (germline): SEHNR, FQNEAQ (reference sequence). The trim removed 5 bases at V and 3 bases at J, leaving 9 bases unmatched. CDR3 protein: CASSRRDRKYTEAFF. CDR3 nucleotide sequence: TGTGCCAGCAGCCGTCGGGACAGAAAGTACACTGAAGCTTTCTTT.

This clonotype was found a few times. The gene calls are TRBV7-6 and TRBJ2-1; 12 bases agree with TRBD2. The germline V gene has CDR1 SGHVS and CDR2 FNYEAQ. The CDR3 totals 16 residues. V gave up 5 bases and J gave up 4 bases; unmatched junction bases: 6. This chain's CDR3 is CASSRRTSGEYNEQFF. In DNA, the CDR3 is TGTGCCAGCAGCCGAAGGACTAGCGGGGAATACAATGAGCAGTTCTTC.

This clonotype was counted many times. The chain employs TRBV12-3 or TRBV12-4 and TRBJ2-5, with D unclear. The CDR3 length is 13 residues. V lost 1 base, J lost 2 bases, and 5 bases lay in between. The CDR3, as DNA: TGTGCCAGCAGTTTAGGGCCACAAGAGACCCAGTACTTC. Amino acids: CASSLGPQETQYF.

This clonotype has more than one count but fewer than ten. The gene calls are TRBV4-2 and TRBJ2-7, with 8 bases fitting TRBD1. The germline gives CDR1 LGHNA, CDR2 YNFKEQ. Trimming took 1 base from V and 4 from J; bases not matched to a gene: 9. This CDR3 has 16 residues. The CDR3 nucleotides read TGTGCCAGCAGCCAAGTAGGGGACAGGCGTCCTTACGAGCAGTACTTC. Its translation is CASSQVGDRRPYEQYF.

J is TRBJ1-2 and V is TRBV12-3 or TRBV12-4; D remains unclear. The CDR3 spans 11 residues. Trimming stripped 6 bases from V and 8 bases from J, with 10 bases between. CDR3: CASSLAQGYTF. CDR3 nucleotide sequence: TGTGCCAGCAGCCTAGCGCAGGGCTACACCTTC.

This clonotype was seen a few times. The chain joins TRBV7-9 to TRBJ1-6; 9 nucleotides line up with TRBD1. The CDR3 contains 14 residues. V gave up 1 base and J gave up 9 bases; unmatched junction bases: 1. Germline CDR1 SEHNR, CDR2 FQNEAQ (reference sequence). The CDR3 here is CASSLGTGASPLHF. CDR3 nucleotide sequence: TGTGCCAGCAGCTTAGGGACAGGGGCTTCACCCCTCCACTTT.

This clonotype was seen only a few times. The V and J genes are TRBV4-2 and TRBJ1-2, with D perhaps matching TRBD1 (6 bases). The V end was cut by 11 bases, the J end by 7 bases, with 14 bases between. Germline values: CDR1 LGHNA, CDR2 YNFKEQ. This CDR3 has 11 amino acids. The CDR3 loop is CASGEQGGYTF. Here the CDR3 DNA reads TGTGCCTCAGGGGAGCAGGGTGGCTACACCTTC.

This clonotype was recorded a few times. The chain employs TRBV6-5 and TRBJ1-6; 8 nucleotides agree with TRBD1. Germline-derived CDR1 and CDR2 are MNHEY and SVGAGI. The CDR3 extends over 16 amino acids. V lost 2 bases and J lost 7; bases outside the gene matches: 7. The CDR3 is CASSYDQGAMNSPLHF. The DNA for the CDR3 is TGTGCCAGCAGTTACGACCAGGGGGCCATGAATTCACCCCTCCACTTT.

The genes are TRBV20-1 and TRBJ1-1; D unresolved. CDR1 DFQATT and CDR2 SNEGSKA come from the germline V gene (reference sequence). CDR3 length: 11 residues. V shed 6 bases and J shed 0 bases, with 5 bases lying between them. This CDR3 is CSAMMNTEAFF. CDR3 nucleotides: TGCAGTGCAATGATGAACACTGAAGCTTTCTTT.

The V and J genes are TRBV20-1 and TRBJ2-7; the D call may be TRBD1 or TRBD2 (5 bases each). V lost 3 bases and J 6 bases, leaving 12 bases between the germline ends. The CDR3 has 12 residues. Germline CDR1 is DFQATT and CDR2 is SNEGSKA (reference sequence). CDR3 nucleotide sequence: TGCAGTGCTAGGGACGGGACGGCCGAGCAGTACTTC. Translating it yields CSARDGTAEQYF.

The chain carries TRBV4-1 and TRBJ1-5, with 7 bases fitting TRBD1. J was trimmed by 5 bases and V by 0 bases; bases with no gene match: 7. Looked up from germline, CDR1 is MGHRA and CDR2 is YSYEKL. This CDR3 has 16 amino acids. CDR3: CASSQDTTGMHQPQHF. The CDR3 DNA reads as TGCGCCAGCAGCCAAGACACGACAGGGATGCATCAGCCCCAGCATTTT.